A selection of T cell receptor beta chains follows, all from one sample in a study of CD8+ T cells in alopecia areata. Method: immunoSEQ multiplex PCR; TCRdb's copy keeps in-frame clones and lacks some. The table shows fewer than 250,000 clones, with approximately 56% occurring only once. The source was CD4+ T cells sorted from blood, collected at week 4, from a patient treated with tofacitinib. These receptors were collected from a human donor with alopecia areata. The CDR3 runs from the conserved cysteine through the conserved F or W. D genes are given only for firm matches. Not all rows give a size; the values are once, few, many and, for expanded clones, a class.

V gene	clone size	D gene	J gene	CDR3 protein	CDR3 DNA
TRBV30	NA	NA	TRBJ2-1	CAWRDNVAGSYNEQFF	TGTGCCTGGAGAGATAACGTGGCGGGATCCTACAATGAGCAGTTCTTC
TRBV30	NA	NA	TRBJ1-2	CAWSVFRDYTF	TGTGCCTGGAGTGTATTCAGGGACTACACCTTC
TRBV4-1	NA	NA	TRBJ2-3	CASSQGDTDTQYF	TGCGCCAGCAGCCAAGGGGACACAGATACGCAGTATTTT
TRBV19	NA	TRBD1	TRBJ1-1	CASSYTGTANTEAFF	TGTGCCAGTAGCTACACCGGGACAGCGAACACTGAAGCTTTCTTT
TRBV13	once	NA	TRBJ1-2	CASSLGSLGYTF	TGTGCCAGCAGCTTAGGAAGTTTAGGCTACACCTTC
TRBV23-1	NA	TRBD1	TRBJ1-2	CASSQGTGAKYGYTF	TGCGCCAGCAGTCAAGGGACAGGGGCGAAGTATGGCTACACCTTC
TRBV2	NA	NA	TRBJ1-2	CASSEQRDGYTF	TGTGCCAGCAGTGAGCAGAGGGATGGCTACACCTTC
TRBV30	NA	NA	TRBJ1-5	CAWSVGQYNQPQHF	TGTGCCTGGAGTGTGGGCCAGTACAATCAGCCCCAGCATTTT
TRBV2	NA	TRBD1	TRBJ2-7	CATQGASYEQYF	TGTGCCACCCAGGGGGCTAGCTACGAGCAGTACTTC
TRBV7-3	NA	NA	TRBJ1-2	CASSTGSSNYGYTF	TGTGCCAGCAGCACCGGAAGCAGTAACTATGGCTACACCTTC
TRBV7-9	NA	NA	TRBJ1-4	CASSPNPDGNEKLFF	TGTGCCAGCAGCCCGAATCCGGACGGGAATGAAAAACTGTTTTTT
TRBV6-5	NA	NA	TRBJ2-2	CASSYAGHPNTGELFF	TGTGCCAGCAGTTACGCGGGACACCCAAACACCGGGGAGCTGTTTTTT
TRBV7-9	NA	NA	TRBJ1-1	CASSPYQPEAFF	TGTGCCAGCAGTCCATATCAGCCTGAAGCTTTCTTT
TRBV2	few	TRBD1	TRBJ2-7	CASTFGQGGSYEQYF	TGTGCCAGCACCTTTGGACAGGGTGGTTCGTACGAGCAGTACTTC
TRBV11-2	NA	TRBD2	TRBJ2-5	CASSPLAGSQLTQYF	TGTGCCAGCAGCCCCCTAGCGGGTTCCCAATTGACCCAGTACTTC
TRBV30	NA	NA	TRBJ2-2	CAWIKEGDTGELFF	TGTGCCTGGATTAAGGAAGGGGACACCGGGGAGCTGTTTTTT
TRBV29-1	NA	NA	TRBJ1-2	CSVRGIVYGYTF	TGCAGCGTTAGGGGCATCGTCTATGGCTACACCTTC
TRBV30	NA	NA	TRBJ2-2	CAWSVSGLNTGELFF	TGTGCCTGGAGTGTATCCGGTCTTAACACCGGGGAGCTGTTTTTT
TRBV5-1	NA	NA	TRBJ1-1	CASSIGTNTEAFF	TGCGCCAGCAGCATCGGGACGAACACTGAAGCTTTCTTT
TRBV30	NA	NA	TRBJ1-2	CAWSVRGINGYTF	TGTGCCTGGAGTGTGAGGGGAATCAATGGCTACACCTTC
TRBV29-1	NA	TRBD2	TRBJ2-1	CSVSRAGGVHNEQFF	TGCAGCGTCTCCCGGGCGGGAGGGGTACACAATGAGCAGTTCTTC
TRBV29-1	NA	NA	TRBJ2-7	CSVDTGTGTYEQYF	TGCAGCGTTGATACTGGGACTGGAACCTACGAGCAGTACTTC
TRBV29-1	NA	NA	TRBJ2-7	CSVEGQGGYEQYF	TGCAGCGTTGAAGGCCAGGGGGGCTACGAGCAGTACTTC
TRBV25-1	NA	NA	TRBJ2-5	CASSEPQGYQETQYF	TGTGCCAGCAGTGAACCCCAGGGGTACCAAGAGACCCAGTACTTC
TRBV27	NA	TRBD1	TRBJ2-3	CASRTSGGNTQYF	TGTGCCAGCCGTACATCAGGGGGAAATACGCAGTATTTT
TRBV15	NA	NA	TRBJ2-7	CATSRDEGREQYF	TGTGCCACCAGCAGAGATGAGGGTCGGGAGCAGTACTTC
TRBV2	NA	NA	TRBJ2-1	CASRPEAGYGLF	TGTGCCAGCAGACCAGAGGCGGGTTATGGGCTCTTC
TRBV9	NA	NA	TRBJ2-5	CASSPRIGDGRGETQYF	TGTGCCAGCAGCCCCCGAATAGGGGACGGCCGAGGGGAGACCCAGTACTTC
TRBV28	NA	TRBD1	TRBJ2-3	CASSSFRQGGTDTQYF	TGTGCCAGCAGTTCCTTTCGACAGGGTGGGACAGATACGCAGTATTTT
TRBV15	NA	TRBD2	TRBJ2-5	CATTAGVNQETQYF	TGTGCCACTACCGCGGGGGTCAACCAAGAGACCCAGTACTTC
TRBV6-5	NA	NA	TRBJ2-7	CASSREAEQYF	TGTGCCTCCAGCAGGGAAGCCGAGCAGTACTTC
TRBV5-1	NA	NA	TRBJ1-1	CASSLTAYTEAFF	TGCGCCAGCAGCTTGACGGCCTACACTGAAGCTTTCTTT
TRBV30	NA	TRBD2	TRBJ2-4	CAWRAGAVIQYF	TGTGCCTGGAGAGCGGGAGCAGTCATTCAGTACTTC
TRBV28	NA	TRBD1	TRBJ2-7	CASSPSAAQGIEQYF	TGTGCCAGCAGCCCCTCGGCGGCACAGGGGATCGAGCAGTACTTC
TRBV29-1	NA	TRBD2	TRBJ2-3	CSVDVAGVTDTQYF	TGCAGCGTTGACGTTGCGGGAGTCACAGATACGCAGTATTTT
TRBV29-1	NA	NA	TRBJ2-2	CSERNTGELFF	TGCAGCGAACGGAACACCGGGGAGCTGTTTTTT
TRBV5-1	few	TRBD1	TRBJ2-2	CASSLPTGTGTGELFF	TGCGCCAGCAGCCTCCCGACAGGGACAGGCACCGGGGAGCTGTTTTTT
TRBV19	NA	TRBD2	TRBJ2-2	CASAQAVRLAGGPANTGELFF	TGTGCCAGCGCCCAGGCGGTAAGACTAGCGGGAGGGCCTGCGAACACCGGGGAGCTGTTTTTT
TRBV19	NA	NA	TRBJ1-2	CASSIENSPRNGYTF	TGTGCCAGTAGTATAGAAAACTCCCCCAGGAATGGCTACACCTTC
TRBV13	NA	NA	TRBJ1-2	CASSLGRGFYGYTF	TGTGCCAGCAGCTTAGGCCGAGGGTTTTATGGCTACACCTTC
TRBV7-2	few	NA	TRBJ2-3	CASSFSGLTDTQYF	TGTGCCAGCAGCTTTAGCGGTCTCACAGATACGCAGTATTTT